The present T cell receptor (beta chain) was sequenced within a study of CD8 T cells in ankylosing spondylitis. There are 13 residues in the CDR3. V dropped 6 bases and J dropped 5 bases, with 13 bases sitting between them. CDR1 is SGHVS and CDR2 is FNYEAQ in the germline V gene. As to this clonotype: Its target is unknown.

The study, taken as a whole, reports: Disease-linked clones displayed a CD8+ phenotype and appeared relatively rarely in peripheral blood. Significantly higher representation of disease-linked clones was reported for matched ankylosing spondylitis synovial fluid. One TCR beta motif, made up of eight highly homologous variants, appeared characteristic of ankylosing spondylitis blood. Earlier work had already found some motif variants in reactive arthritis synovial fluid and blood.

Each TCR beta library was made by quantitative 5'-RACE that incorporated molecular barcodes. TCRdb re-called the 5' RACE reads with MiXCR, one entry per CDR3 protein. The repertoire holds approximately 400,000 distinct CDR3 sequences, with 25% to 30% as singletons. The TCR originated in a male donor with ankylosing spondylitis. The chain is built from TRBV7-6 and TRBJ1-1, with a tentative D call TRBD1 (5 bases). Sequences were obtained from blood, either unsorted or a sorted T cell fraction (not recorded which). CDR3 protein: CASSYKQGTEAFF. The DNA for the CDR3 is TGTGCCAGCAGTTACAAGCAGGGAACTGAAGCTTTCTTT.